This T cell receptor (beta chain) was retrieved from a study of regulatory T cells in long-lasting Graves disease (dated by TCRdb to the early 2020s). With respect to the entire study: Antithyroid drugs had been taken for less than 3 months by newly diagnosed Graves' disease patients. Peripheral blood TCR sequencing and RNA sequencing compared persistent Graves' disease patients with newly diagnosed Graves' disease patients. The study was conducted in China and was registered as a clinical trial. TCR sequencing covered around 13 persistent and 20 or so newly diagnosed Graves' disease patients, 33 samples in total.

Comments on this clonotype: This receptor's antigen is unknown. Base quality data are lacking; no much larger clone is found one base away.

What the study reported, not specific to this receptor: The study examined only peripheral blood because the primary lesion, thyroid tissue, could not be accessed. Compared with newly diagnosed patients, patients with persistent Graves' disease had lower TCR Shannon entropy and fewer highly expanded clones, which suggests clonal expansion. Persistent disease showed preferential use of TRBV28, TRBJ1-2 and TRBJ2-5, whereas newly diagnosed disease favored TRBV20-1 and TRBJ2-1. The authors noted that the small sample size was a limitation that may lower accuracy. Only the TCR beta chain was sequenced and analyzed. Patients with persistent disease shared more public clonotypes (approximately 2,500) than newly diagnosed patients did (around 1,000).

Counted from cysteine to phenylalanine, this CDR3 has 15 amino acids. Only the CDR3 DNA stays, 45 bases, in frame from base 1. In the germline V gene (reference sequence), CDR1 corresponds to MNHEY and CDR2 to SMNVEV. Deletion took 6 bases off V and 2 bases off J, with a span of 16 bases between the germline ends. To prepare the library, multiplex PCR was applied. TCRdb shows the sequencer as Illumina HiSeq 4000. CDR3 regions were amplified by Arm-PCR with iRepertoire HTBI primers to construct TCR beta libraries. Before sequencing, the PCR products went through gel purification. In the original analysis: Gene usage analysis of CDR3 amino acid clonotypes used the 50 to 70 TRBV and 14 to 15 TRBJ segments found across samples. COPE and FqMerger were used to merge the filtered high-quality paired reads into contigs. BLAST was used to align contigs to the IMGT TRBV, TRBD and TRBJ reference genes, and CDR3 was defined following IMGT. Any clonotype with a frequency above 0.1% was counted as a highly expanded clone. Repertoire diversity was measured by Shannon entropy, and V-J evenness by the Gini coefficient. Public clonotypes were defined as clonotypes shared by more than one individual. TCRdb handled the public reads itself, with Q25 trimming in fastp and clone calling in MiXCR, and kept productive beta chains. When rows share a CDR3 protein, they turn into one entry using the most common DNA and genes. None of the V and J calls come from the authors' own analysis; TCRdb made them. Counted in this sample were about 420,000 distinct CDR3 sequences; over 15% of them appeared once. The ten biggest clones cover around a quarter of the sample.

This sample's time point label indicates: newly diagnosed GD, antithyroid drugs for less than 3 months. For both TCR sequencing and RNA sequencing, RNA was extracted from PBMCs using TRIzol. The diagnosis of Graves' disease was made according to American Thyroid Association guidelines. The patients came from an endocrinology department in Xi'an, China. Each patient gave 8.5 to 9.5 milliliters of peripheral blood, collected in an EDTA anticoagulant tube. Ficoll Paque Plus density gradient separation was used to isolate PBMCs, and no further T cell sorting was done. RNA quality was checked with an Agilent 2100 Bioanalyzer and agarose gel, and concentration with a NanoDrop 2000. These data were likewise used in another study, on T cells in Graves' hyperthyroidism and ophthalmopathy. As that second paper reports: A patient counted as having stable Graves' hyperthyroidism if no progression to ophthalmopathy occurred over 18 months of follow-up. Hyperthyroidism patients were newly diagnosed, with disease duration under 2 months, and aged 18 to 65 years. Any patient with an uncontrolled infection, another autoimmune disease, pregnancy or lactation was excluded. Diagnoses relied on clinical symptoms, serum thyroxine and TRAb, thyroid ultrasound and orbital computed tomography. For the first round of RT-PCR on the TCR CDR3, the HTBI primer set was used together with the Qiagen OneStep RT-PCR kit. Most expanded thyroid clonotypes (frequency above 0.001) were also detected in blood, suggesting blood repertoires may reflect thyroid immune responses. A model built on a 13 V-J signature distinguished ophthalmopathy from stable hyperthyroidism, reaching over 85% sensitivity and 81.08% specificity in cross-validation and 80%/75% in testing. During validation, the model predicted progression to ophthalmopathy a median of about 6.3 months ahead of onset, with approximately 70% sensitivity and roughly 72% specificity. To identify distinguishing TCR V-J signatures, a discovery cohort of around 100 patients was used, comprising 43 with Graves' ophthalmopathy and roughly 60 with stable Graves' hyperthyroidism. Prospective prediction of ophthalmopathy was tested in an independent validation cohort consisting of under 20 hyperthyroidism patients and over 15 patients who later progressed to ophthalmopathy. For training and testing, the roughly 100 patients in the discovery cohort were randomly divided in a 7:3 ratio. In roughly six Graves' hyperthyroidism patients, the study also compared T-cell repertoires from thyroid tissue with T-cell repertoires from blood. Following sampling, methimazole starting at 30 mg daily was given to hyperthyroidism patients, and high-dose intravenous methylprednisolone was given to ophthalmopathy patients. Libraries were constructed in a second round of multiplex PCR, after which size selection and purification were performed. Paired-end sequencing of the libraries was performed with 100 bp reads on an Illumina HiSeq2000. Raw data were processed with SOAPnuke, discarding reads with adapters, uncalled bases, mean Phred below 15, or no exact constant-primer or identifier match. COPE v1.2.5 was used to merge the high-quality paired reads, and each unique nucleotide sequence was defined as a clonotype. MiTCR v1.1 was used to align the clonotypes against IMGT TRBV, TRBD and TRBJ reference segments. Analysis was restricted to V-J combinations with a frequency above 0.0001, which covered 99.2% of repertoires. The TCS score was defined as F50 (clonal expansion) divided by E x V (chaos), with BLOSUM62-based TCRdist calculated between CDR3 peptides within each V-J. Welch's t-statistics and random forest reduced around 550 V-J features to fewer than 15, which were used in a naive Bayes classifier (R e1071). Sample size was not statistically predetermined, and blinding of investigators to group allocation was not performed. According to the paper, TCR Vbeta CDR3 sequencing was carried out on some 140 peripheral blood samples, which came from 40 to 45 ophthalmopathy, around 74 hyperthyroidism and approximately 17 progressor patients.

The sequencing used peripheral blood mononuclear cells (PBMCs), collected at new diagnosis, from a patient treated with antithyroid drugs. This receptor was taken from a woman aged 18 to 35 with Graves disease. Donor details come from another sample of the same person, matched by shared clones. The rearrangement joined TRBV27 to TRBJ2-5; tentative D gene TRBD1, with 6 bases matching. The DNA is TGTGCCAGCAGAAACCGACAGGCGCAACAAGAGACCCAGTACTTC. This gives the protein CASRNRQAQQETQYF.